These 23 T cell receptor beta chains were all obtained from the same sample, sequenced in a study of cytomegalovirus exposure and HLA in healthy donors. The table came from immunoSEQ multiplex PCR; TCRdb's copy has only in-frame clones and leaves some out. Here the sample spans some 130,000 clones, about 91% being singletons. Input material: PBMCs. The origin of the receptors is a woman between 18 and 30 years old in good health and CMV-seronegative.

In its sample, this clone was seen a few times. This chain joins TRBV7-8 and TRBJ1-2, with 7 bases aligning to TRBD1. Germline-derived CDR1 and CDR2 are SGHVS and FQNEAQ. The junction had 13 bases not matched to a gene; V was cut back by 5 bases and J by 4 bases. CDR3 length: 16 amino acids. The CDR3 DNA is TGTGCCAGCAGCCCTGGGACAGCCCTACTCGGCTATGGCTACACCTTC. Its translation: CASSPGTALLGYGYTF.

This chain uses TRBV7-8 with TRBJ1-2, with TRBD1 identical over 8 bases. Germline V lookup: CDR1 SGHVS, CDR2 FQNEAQ. The CDR3 runs 14 residues. With V trimmed by 5 bases and J by 3 bases, 5 bases remained unmatched. CDR3 region: CASSPGQGHYGYTF. CDR3 sequence (DNA): TGTGCCAGCAGCCCAGGACAGGGTCACTATGGCTACACCTTC.

V is TRBV7-8 and J is TRBJ2-7; maybe TRBD1 (6 bases). Germline V gene data show CDR1 as SGHVS and CDR2 as FQNEAQ. V lost 4 bases to trimming and J lost 6 bases, with 13 bases between them. The CDR3 is made up of 13 amino acids. CDR3: CASSSYRDGEQYF. The CDR3 DNA is TGTGCCAGCAGCTCGTACAGGGATGGCGAGCAGTACTTC. The full variable domain, completed using reference TRBV7-8 and TRBJ2-7, is GAGVSQSPRYKVAKRGQDVALRCDPISGHVSLFWYQQALGQGPEFLTYFQNEAQLDKSGLPSDRFFAERPEGSVSTLKIQRTQQEDSAVYLCASSSYRDGEQYFGPGTRLTVT.

The chain carries TRBV29-1 and TRBJ1-1; unclear D gene. The germline CDR1 and CDR2 sequences are SQVTM and ANQGSEA. The CDR3 is 11 amino acids. V was clipped by 2 bases and J by 3 bases, with 4 bases between them. The CDR3 sequence: CSVETDTEAFF. The CDR3 coding sequence is TGCAGCGTTGAAACGGACACTGAAGCTTTCTTT. The full variable domain, rest sourced from reference TRBV29-1 and TRBJ1-1, is SAVISQKPSRDICQRGTSLTIQCQVDSQVTMMFWYRQQPGQSLTLIATANQGSEATYESGFVIDKFPISRPNLTFSTLTVSNMSPEDSSIYLCSVETDTEAFFGQGTRLTVV.

V usage is TRBV7-9 and J usage is TRBJ1-2; 7 nucleotides agree with TRBD1. Germline V gives CDR1 SEHNR, CDR2 FQNEAQ (reference sequence). The CDR3 totals 17 residues. Trimming took 2 bases from V and 1 from J; bases not matched to a gene: 10. The CDR3 nucleotides are TGTGCCAGCAGCTTAACCTGGAGTGGGACAGTTAACTATGGCTACACCTTC. Translation gives CASSLTWSGTVNYGYTF.

The chain has TRBV7-3 and TRBJ2-6; a weak D match, TRBD2 (5 bases). Trimming took 6 bases from V and 2 from J, leaving 5 bases between them. The CDR3 runs to 13 residues. Germline V gives CDR1 SGHTA, CDR2 FQGTGA. In DNA, the CDR3 is TGTGCCAGCAGGGAGGCTGGGGCCAACGTCCTGACTTTC. It yields the protein CASREAGANVLTF.

The chain recombines TRBV6-5 with TRBJ2-7; D unclear. CDR1 and CDR2 (germline): MNHEY, SVGAGI. Trimming pared 2 bases from V and 6 bases from J, leaving 14 bases between. The length of the CDR3 is 14 residues. This CDR3 is CASSYLRSVSEQYF. The DNA for the CDR3 is TGTGCCAGCAGTTACCTTCGAAGCGTTTCCGAGCAGTACTTC.

The chain recombines TRBV2 with TRBJ2-7, with D perhaps TRBD1 (6 bases). There are 12 residues in the CDR3. The germline gives CDR1 SNHLY, CDR2 FYNNEI. V shed 4 bases and J shed 12 bases, with 16 bases lying between them. The CDR3 DNA reads as TGTGCCAGCAGTGGTTATCGGACAGTGTCGTACTTC. Protein: CASSGYRTVSYF.

V usage is TRBV7-6 and J usage is TRBJ2-2; 7 bases map to TRBD1. The CDR3 is made up of 16 amino acids. CDR1 is SGHVS and CDR2 is FNYEAQ in the germline V gene. The V segment lost 3 bases and the J segment 0 bases; nucleotides outside the gene matches: 4. The CDR3 loop reads CASSFQGQTNTGELFF. CDR3 bases: TGTGCCAGCAGCTTCCAGGGACAGACGAACACCGGGGAGCTGTTTTTT. Filled out from reference TRBV7-6 and TRBJ2-2, the complete variable domain reads GAGVSQSPRYKVTKRGQDVALRCDPISGHVSLYWYRQALGQGPEFLTYFNYEAQQDKSGLPNDRFSAERPEGSISTLTIQRTEQRDSAMYRCASSFQGQTNTGELFFGEGSRLTVL.

V usage is TRBV2 and J usage is TRBJ1-2, with D perhaps matching TRBD1 (5 bases). Germline V gene lookup returns CDR1 SNHLY and CDR2 FYNNEI. The CDR3 is 14 residues long. Trimming stripped 0 bases from V and 2 bases from J, with 7 bases between. CDR3 bases: TGTGCCAGCAGTGAAGCCCAGGGCAACTATGGCTACACCTTC. Translation gives CASSEAQGNYGYTF.

The gene calls are TRBV2 and TRBJ2-2; D possibly corresponds to TRBD2 (5 bases). Germline lookup yields CDR1 SNHLY and CDR2 FYNNEI. Deletions cut 4 bases from V and 1 base from J, with 13 bases between. The CDR3 covers 16 residues. The CDR3 nucleotides read TGTGCCAGCAGTGGCTACGGTCGGGAGAACACCGGGGAGCTGTTTTTT. It is translated as CASSGYGRENTGELFF.

The V gene is TRBV27, the J gene TRBJ2-5, with 7 bases matching TRBD2. The CDR3 has 15 residues. V gave up 2 bases and J gave up 7 bases; unmatched junction bases: 10. Germline V gene lookup returns CDR1 MNHEY and CDR2 SMNVEV (reference sequence). The CDR3 protein is CASSLTHPGEGTQYF. CDR3 in DNA: TGTGCCAGCAGTTTAACCCATCCGGGGGAGGGGACCCAGTACTTC.

This CDR3 reads CASSAQQVIDYGYTF. CDR3 DNA sequence: TGTGCCAGCAGCGCCCAACAGGTGATTGACTATGGCTACACCTTC. The chain couples TRBV9 to TRBJ1-2; D possibly corresponds to TRBD1 (5 bases). This CDR3 is 15 amino acids long. V was shortened by 3 bases and J by 3 bases, with 15 bases between the two germline ends. Germline V gives CDR1 SGDLS, CDR2 YYNGEE.

This chain uses TRBV18 with TRBJ1-6, with D possibly matching TRBD1 (6 bases). V was trimmed by 0 bases and J by 9 bases, leaving 9 bases between them. CDR3 length: 14 residues. Per the germline V gene, CDR1 is KGHSH and CDR2 is LQKENI. In DNA form, the CDR3 reads TGTGCCAGCTCACCACCAGGCAGGGGTTCACCCCTCCACTTT. Its protein product is CASSPPGRGSPLHF.

V is TRBV7-3 and J is TRBJ2-7; no clear D gene. CDR1 is SGHTA and CDR2 is FQGTGA in the germline V gene. Trimming cost V 3 bases and J 2 bases, with 5 bases left between them. This CDR3 has 12 amino acids. The CDR3 nucleotides are TGTGCCAGCAGCTTTCTAGCCTACGAGCAGTACTTC. This gives the protein CASSFLAYEQYF.

As DNA, the CDR3 is TGTGCCAGCAGTTGGGGAGCTAGCGGGGAATACGAGCAGTACTTC. Translating gives CASSWGASGEYEQYF. The chain joins TRBV27 to TRBJ2-7; 9 bases match TRBD2. The CDR3 is made up of 15 amino acids. Germline V lookup: CDR1 MNHEY, CDR2 SMNVEV (reference sequence). The J segment lost 4 bases and the V segment lost 4 bases, leaving 8 bases of the junction unmatched.

The V gene is TRBV11-3, the J gene TRBJ2-2; a possible D gene is TRBD2 (5 bases). The CDR3 sequence is 16 residues long. V dropped 5 bases and J dropped 1 base, with 14 bases sitting between them. From germline, CDR1 is SGHNT and CDR2 YENEEA. CDR3 sequence reads: CASSPVRARNTGELFF. The CDR3 coding sequence is TGTGCCAGCAGCCCGGTGCGGGCGCGGAACACCGGGGAGCTGTTTTTT.

This clone occurred a few times. This chain links TRBV9 with TRBJ1-5; D call uncertain. The CDR3 is 15 amino acids. V gave up 6 bases and J gave up 9 bases, with 22 bases separating them. Germline loops: CDR1 SGDLS, CDR2 YYNGEE. The CDR3 loop is CASNQDGNPQGPQHF. The CDR3 DNA sequence: TGTGCCAGCAACCAGGACGGGAACCCTCAAGGGCCCCAGCATTTT.

The CDR3 loop reads CASSYSMGSHEQYF. In DNA form, the CDR3 reads TGTGCCAGCAGTTACTCGATGGGCAGCCACGAGCAGTACTTC. This rearrangement joins TRBV6-6 to TRBJ2-7; D is ambiguous. The V end lost 0 bases, the J end lost 5 bases, and 11 bases lay between the germline ends. The CDR3 has 14 amino acids. Germline lookup yields CDR1 MNHNY and CDR2 SVGAGI (reference sequence).

This chain joins TRBV5-1 and TRBJ2-5; TRBD1 matches 10 bases. Unmatched junction bases numbered 9, after V lost 7 bases and J lost 3 bases. Germline V lookup: CDR1 SGHRS, CDR2 YFSETQ. The CDR3 has 15 residues. The CDR3, as DNA: TGCGCCAGCGGATCAACCGGGACAGGGGAAGAGACCCAGTACTTC. It translates to CASGSTGTGEETQYF.

The chain is built from TRBV6-1 and TRBJ2-5, with no clear D. The V end was cut by 4 bases, the J end by 4 bases, with 7 bases between. This CDR3 is 12 amino acids long. Germline loops: CDR1 MNHNS, CDR2 SASEGT. The CDR3 spells CASSGAGETQYF. In DNA form, the CDR3 reads TGTGCCAGCAGTGGGGCCGGAGAGACCCAGTACTTC.

This clone occurred a few times. CDR3 coding DNA: TGTGCCAGCAGTGTAGACAGGTCCTACGAGCAGTACTTC. It codes for CASSVDRSYEQYF. V and J are TRBV6-5 and TRBJ2-7; possibly TRBD1 for D (6 bases). The CDR3 totals 13 residues. CDR1 is MNHEY, CDR2 SVGAGI, per germline. The V end lost 5 bases, the J end lost 1 base, and 9 bases lay between the germline ends.

The V call is TRBV2, the J call TRBJ2-2; D gene ambiguous. The CDR3 totals 13 residues. Trimming took off 7 bases at V and 0 bases at J, with 6 bases between the two ends. The germline CDR1 and CDR2 sequences are SNHLY and FYNNEI. CDR3 bases: TGTGCCAGCAAGGCGGCGAACACCGGGGAGCTGTTTTTT. Encoded protein: CASKAANTGELFF.